Below, 22 T cell receptor beta chains from the same sample are listed, as sequenced in a study of stem cell transplantation in POMP-related autoinflammatory disease. Repertoires were generated with immunoSEQ multiplex PCR, while TCRdb's copy carries only in-frame clones and drops some. The table includes some 26,000 clones, around 83% detected once. The material sequenced was CD4+ T cells from PBMCs, taken before stem cell transplantation. The receptor set was obtained from a human donor with POMP-related autoinflammation and immune dysregulation (PRAID).

The chain joins TRBV5-1 to TRBJ1-3; D not certain. With 0 bases removed from V and 0 bases from J, the gap between germline ends came to 10 bases. Germline CDR1 reads SGHRS; CDR2 reads YFSETQ. This CDR3 region has 16 residues. This CDR3 is CASSLDRPVSGNTIYF. CDR3 nucleotide sequence: TGCGCCAGCAGCTTGGATCGGCCGGTCTCTGGAAACACCATATATTTT. Combining the CDR3 with reference TRBV5-1 and TRBJ1-3 gives the whole variable domain KAGVTQTPRYLIKTRGQQVTLSCSPISGHRSVSWYQQTPGQGLQFLFEYFSETQRNKGNFPGRFSGRQFSNSRSEMNVSTLELGDSALYLCASSLDRPVSGNTIYFGEGSWLTVV.

This clone appeared a few times. The chain employs TRBV19 and TRBJ1-5; D gene uncertain. This CDR3 region has 14 residues. Trimming left V 5 bases short and J 1 base short, with 9 bases between. Germline CDR1 reads LNHDA; CDR2 reads SQIVND (reference sequence). Here the CDR3 DNA reads TGTGCCAGTAGTGAAGGTGGGAGCAATCAGCCCCAGCATTTT. Protein sequence: CASSEGGSNQPQHF.

The chain links TRBV15 to TRBJ2-7, with 9 bases aligning to TRBD1. Germline CDR1 and CDR2: LNHNV and YYDKDF (reference sequence). The V gene end was trimmed by 4 bases and the J gene end by 3 bases; junction bases not matched to a gene: 10. The CDR3 loop spans 16 amino acids. The CDR3 loop reads CATSKRGTGYDYEQYF. The CDR3 region has the DNA TGTGCCACCAGCAAGAGGGGGACAGGGTATGACTACGAGCAGTACTTC.

The gene calls are TRBV29-1 and TRBJ2-1, with 11 bases that match TRBD2. This CDR3 has 15 residues. The germline gives CDR1 SQVTM, CDR2 ANQGSEA. Losses at the gene ends were 5 bases for V and 4 bases for J; bases not matched to a gene: 7. This CDR3 reads CSVPTTSGSYNEQFF. DNA of the CDR3: TGCAGCGTTCCTACCACTAGCGGGAGTTACAATGAGCAGTTCTTC.

CDR3 DNA sequence: TGTGCCATCAGGCCGGGACAGCACACAGATACGCAGTATTTT. Protein: CAIRPGQHTDTQYF. The V and J genes are TRBV10-3 and TRBJ2-3, with 7 nucleotides matching TRBD1. The V gene end was trimmed by 6 bases and the J gene end by 2 bases; junction bases not matched to a gene: 5. Germline V CDR1 and CDR2: ENHRY, SYGVKD. The CDR3 is made up of 14 amino acids.

The CDR3 loop reads CASSPIEGPTYEQYF. CDR3 in DNA: TGTGCCAGCTCACCAATAGAGGGGCCAACCTACGAGCAGTACTTC. The V and J genes are TRBV18 and TRBJ2-7; D could derive from TRBD1 or TRBD2 (5 bases each). The CDR3 runs to 15 residues. Germline CDR1 KGHSH, CDR2 LQKENI. V lost 2 bases and J lost 2, with 13 bases in between.

The chain links TRBV19 to TRBJ2-3, with D possibly being TRBD1 (8 bases). Between the trimmed V and J ends, which lost 5 bases and 3 bases, there was a span of 21 bases. This CDR3 has 17 residues. Germline CDR1 LNHDA, CDR2 SQIVND (reference sequence). CDR3 sequence: CASSVSGDRSVTDTQYF. Here the CDR3 DNA reads TGTGCCAGTAGTGTAAGCGGGGACAGGTCGGTGACAGATACGCAGTATTTT.

The chain couples TRBV7-2 to TRBJ1-5; a weak D match, TRBD1 (6 bases). The CDR3 is made up of 16 amino acids. Deletions cut 0 bases from V and 4 bases from J, with 13 bases between. Germline loops: CDR1 SGHTA, CDR2 FQGNSA. The CDR3 sequence: CASSLAPTGNNQPQHF. The CDR3, as DNA: TGTGCCAGCAGCTTAGCCCCAACAGGGAATAATCAGCCCCAGCATTTT.

CDR3 in amino acids: CASSYGLAGSSYEQYF. The CDR3 DNA reads as TGTGCCAGCAGTTACGGTTTGGCAGGGTCCTCCTACGAGCAGTACTTC. The rearrangement joins TRBV6-8 to TRBJ2-7; a weak D match, TRBD1 (5 bases). Germline V lookup: CDR1 MNHGY, CDR2 SAAAGT. The CDR3 length is 16 residues. V dropped 2 bases and J dropped 0 bases, with 14 bases sitting between them.

The chain employs TRBV11-3 and TRBJ1-3; unclear D gene. Germline lookup yields CDR1 SGHNT and CDR2 YENEEA. This CDR3 has 12 residues. The V end was cut by 5 bases, the J end by 4 bases, with 6 bases between. The CDR3 protein is CASSQQGNTIYF. DNA for the CDR3: TGTGCCAGCAGCCAACAGGGAAACACCATATATTTT.

The rearrangement joins TRBV7-2 to TRBJ2-5; no definite D call. The germline CDR1 and CDR2 sequences are SGHTA and FQGNSA. There are 13 residues in the CDR3. V was pared by 4 bases and J by 4 bases, with 10 bases between. The DNA for the CDR3 is TGTGCCAGCAGCTATCACAGAAGAGAGACCCAGTACTTC. It is translated as CASSYHRRETQYF.

V is TRBV6-1 and J is TRBJ2-7; 7 positions agree with TRBD2. Trimming took 3 bases from V and 4 from J; bases not matched to a gene: 9. The CDR3 contains 15 residues. CDR1 and CDR2 from the germline V gene are MNHNS and SASEGT. CDR3 region: CASSDRDGGFYEQYF. CDR3 nucleotide sequence: TGTGCCAGCAGTGACAGGGACGGGGGGTTTTACGAGCAGTACTTC.

The J gene is TRBJ2-3, the V gene TRBV9, with TRBD1 identical over 8 bases. In germline, CDR1 is SGDLS, CDR2 YYNGEE. J gave up 6 bases and V 7 bases, and 10 bases lay outside the gene matches. The CDR3 has 14 residues. CDR3 DNA sequence: TGTGCCAGCGCCCAGGGGGCCCTGATGGATACGCAGTATTTT. Translating it yields CASAQGALMDTQYF.

This sequence joins TRBV5-1 and TRBJ1-1, with a tentative D call TRBD1 (6 bases). Germline V lookup: CDR1 SGHRS, CDR2 YFSETQ. V lost 7 bases to trimming and J lost 5 bases, with 15 bases between them. The CDR3 length is 13 residues. The CDR3 is CASQPRGNTEAFF. CDR3 DNA: TGCGCCAGCCAGCCCAGGGGAAATACTGAAGCTTTCTTT.

This CDR3 is CASSSDYLYNEQFF. The CDR3 DNA reads as TGTGCCAGCAGTTCGGACTATCTGTACAATGAGCAGTTCTTC. The V and J genes are TRBV27 and TRBJ2-1, with D possibly being TRBD2 (6 bases). Trimming removed 4 bases at V and 4 bases at J, with 11 bases between. Germline CDR1 and CDR2: MNHEY and SMNVEV (reference sequence). CDR3 size: 14 residues.

This clone turned up a few times. This chain links TRBV28 with TRBJ1-2; a weak D match, TRBD1 (6 bases). Trimming pared 11 bases from V and 8 bases from J, leaving 21 bases between. CDR1 and CDR2 from the germline V gene are MDHEN and SYDVKM. CDR3 length equals 13 residues. The CDR3 loop is CASNEGEKEGYTF. As DNA, the CDR3 is TGTGCCTCAAACGAGGGGGAGAAGGAAGGCTACACCTTC.

The gene calls are TRBV28 and TRBJ2-7; TRBD1 agrees at 12 bases. From germline, CDR1 is MDHEN and CDR2 SYDVKM. V was clipped by 6 bases and J by 4 bases; unmatched bases: 7. The CDR3 runs 15 residues. The CDR3 loop reads CASSRGDRGRYEQYF. The CDR3 DNA follows: TGTGCCAGCAGCCGGGGGGACAGGGGGCGATACGAGCAGTACTTC.

The chain combines TRBV4-1 with TRBJ2-7; 9 bases fit TRBD2. The CDR3 spans 18 residues. Germline V CDR1 and CDR2: MGHRA, YSYEKL. V was pared by 1 base and J by 2 bases, with 12 bases of the junction left unmatched. In DNA, the CDR3 is TGCGCCAGCAGCCAAGGCCCTAGCGGGGTGACGAAAACCTACGAGCAGTACTTC. It yields the protein CASSQGPSGVTKTYEQYF.

DNA of the CDR3: TGTGCCAGCAGTGAACCGGGATGGGAGACTCAAAACACTGAAGCTTTCTTT. Protein product: CASSEPGWETQNTEAFF. The V gene is TRBV6-1, the J gene TRBJ1-1; the D is unclear. CDR1 MNHNS and CDR2 SASEGT come from the germline V gene. The CDR3 length is 17 residues. V was trimmed by 2 bases and J by 2 bases, leaving 18 bases between them.

The chain joins TRBV18 to TRBJ1-2; D might be TRBD1 (5 bases). The V and J ends lost 3 bases and 5 bases respectively, with 13 bases between them. The V gene's germline CDR1 is KGHSH and CDR2 LQKENI. This CDR3 is 14 amino acids long. DNA for the CDR3: TGTGCCAGCTCACCTGTGAGGGACCTATATGGCTACACCTTC. Amino acid sequence: CASSPVRDLYGYTF.

The chain links TRBV5-6 to TRBJ1-5, with D maybe TRBD1 (5 bases). CDR3 size: 13 residues. Germline V CDR1 and CDR2: SGHDT, YYEEEE. V gave up 4 bases and J gave up 3 bases, with 8 bases separating them. The DNA of the CDR3 is TGTGCCAGCAGCCCGGGGCCCAATCAGCCCCAGCATTTT. Translating gives CASSPGPNQPQHF.

The chain recombines TRBV4-1 with TRBJ2-7; D call uncertain. CDR1 is MGHRA and CDR2 is YSYEKL in the germline V gene. Trimming removed 0 bases from V and 7 bases from J, with 19 bases in between. This CDR3 comprises 16 residues. The CDR3 protein is CASSQDRKGPFLEQYF. CDR3 nucleotides: TGCGCCAGCAGCCAAGATAGAAAGGGTCCTTTCTTAGAGCAGTACTTC.